The rows below give T cell receptor beta chains drawn from one sample of a study of CD8+ T cells in alopecia areata. Some clones are missing from TCRdb's copy, which holds only in-frame ones; the method was immunoSEQ multiplex PCR. In the table there are 150,000 to 200,000 clones, approximately 56% of which are singletons. The input for sequencing was CD4+ T cells sorted from blood, taken at week 4, from a patient treated with tofacitinib. The receptors come from a human donor with alopecia areata. The CDR3 runs from the conserved cysteine through the conserved F or W. D genes are given only for firm matches. Clone size is not always given. Where it is, it says once, few, many or a class for expanded clones.

D gene	clone size	V gene	J gene	CDR3 DNA	CDR3 protein
-	-	TRBV5-1	TRBJ2-1	TGCGCCAGCAGCTATGAAGGGTTCGTCAATGAGCAGTTCTTC	CASSYEGFVNEQFF
TRBD1	few	TRBV28	TRBJ2-5	TGTGCCAGCAGTTTATCGGGACAGGGAACGGAGACCCAGTACTTC	CASSLSGQGTETQYF
-	-	TRBV7-9	TRBJ2-5	TGTGCCAGCAGCTCCCGACGGGAAGAGACCCAGTACTTC	CASSSRREETQYF
TRBD2	-	TRBV4-2	TRBJ2-4	TGTGCCAGCAGCCAAGTACTAGCGCCCGAAAACATTCAGTACTTC	CASSQVLAPENIQYF
TRBD1	few	TRBV4-1	TRBJ1-2	TGCGCCAGCAGCGTTCCTCCGGGACAGGGGTCGACCAATGGCTACACCTTC	CASSVPPGQGSTNGYTF
-	few	TRBV2	TRBJ1-1	TGTGCCAGCAGAGGGGACGGTGAAGCTTTCTTT	CASRGDGEAFF
TRBD1	-	TRBV2	TRBJ1-1	TGTGCCAGCCTAAAGGAGGGGGCGGTGATGGCTGAAGCTTTCTTT	CASLKEGAVMAEAFF
-	few	TRBV7-6	TRBJ1-4	TGTGCCAGCAGCCCGACAGTTAATGAAAAACTGTTTTTT	CASSPTVNEKLFF
-	-	TRBV7-2	TRBJ2-3	TGTGCCAGCAGCTTAGCTGACGCTAGCACAGATACGCAGTATTTT	CASSLADASTDTQYF
TRBD1	-	TRBV29-1	TRBJ2-2	TGCAGCGTCACGGGACAGCTTTCTTCCCCCGGGGAGCTGTTTTTT	CSVTGQLSSPGELFF
-	-	TRBV15	TRBJ2-7	TGTGCCACCAGCAGAGACCTAGTCTACGAGCAGTACTTC	CATSRDLVYEQYF
TRBD1	-	TRBV4-1	TRBJ2-3	TGCGCCAGCAGCCGATTAACCGGGACAGCACTGTCAGATACGCAGTATTTT	CASSRLTGTALSDTQYF
TRBD1	few	TRBV29-1	TRBJ2-6	TGCAGCGTACCTCGGACAGGGCTAAGCTCTGGGGCCAACGTCCTGACTTTC	CSVPRTGLSSGANVLTF
-	once	TRBV27	TRBJ2-7	TGTGCCAGCAGTCGTGGGACACCTGCCTACGAGCAGTACTTC	CASSRGTPAYEQYF
-	few	TRBV19	TRBJ1-2	TGTGCCAGTAGTCTACGGGACAAATTAAATGGCTACACCTTC	CASSLRDKLNGYTF
TRBD1	many	TRBV29-1	TRBJ1-2	TGCAGCGTTGAAGCCCCAGGGGGCCCTGGCTACACCTTC	CSVEAPGGPGYTF
-	-	TRBV6-6	TRBJ2-1	TGTGCCAGCAGTTACTCGAACTGGAACTCGAATAATGAGCAGTTCTTC	CASSYSNWNSNNEQFF
-	-	TRBV7-2	TRBJ2-1	TGTGCCAGCAGCTTAGGGAATGAGCAGTTCTTC	CASSLGNEQFF
-	once	TRBV9	TRBJ2-2	TGTGCCAGCAGCGTAGTAGGAGAGGCCGGGGAGCTGTTTTTT	CASSVVGEAGELFF
-	-	TRBV15	TRBJ2-3	TGTGCCACCAGCAGTGAAGGCGGGGCTCAGCATCAGTATTTT	CATSSEGGAQHQYF
-	-	TRBV5-4	TRBJ1-3	TGTGCCAGCAGCTTGGACGGCAGCTCTGGAAACACCATATATTTT	CASSLDGSSGNTIYF
TRBD1	once	TRBV15	TRBJ2-7	TGTGCCACCAGCAGGGGGACAGGGGGTTCCTACGAGCAGTACTTC	CATSRGTGGSYEQYF
-	-	TRBV6-5	TRBJ1-1	TGTGCCAGCAGTTACTCGAGGCAGAACACTGAAGCTTTCTTT	CASSYSRQNTEAFF
TRBD1	-	TRBV11-2	TRBJ2-3	TGTGCCAGCAGCTCTTACCGGGACAGGGTTACGCAGTATTTT	CASSSYRDRVTQYF
-	-	TRBV23-1	TRBJ2-5	TGCGCCAGCAGTCAATCGAGACCGGAAAAAGAGACCCAGTACTTC	CASSQSRPEKETQYF
TRBD2	-	TRBV2	TRBJ2-5	TGTGCCATCAATCCGGGACTAGGGGAGACCCAGTACTTC	CAINPGLGETQYF
TRBD1	-	TRBV30	TRBJ2-1	TGTGCCTGGAGTGGTACAGGGGGCCACACCTACAATGAGCAGTTCTTC	CAWSGTGGHTYNEQFF
-	-	TRBV2	TRBJ2-7	TGTGCCAGCAGTGATGGCCTCTCCTACGAGCAGTACTTC	CASSDGLSYEQYF
-	-	TRBV30	TRBJ2-5	TGTGCCTGGACGGGGGGCGAGACCCAGTACTTC	CAWTGGETQYF
-	-	TRBV15	TRBJ1-1	TGTGCCACCAGCAGAGGAGGGAGGAATGAAGCTTTCTTT	CATSRGGRNEAFF
-	once	TRBV29-1	TRBJ2-3	TGCAGCGTTGGCCCTATGCTCACAGATACGCAGTATTTT	CSVGPMLTDTQYF